The 31 T cell receptor beta chains below were found in one sample sequenced in a study of blood T cell repertoires in COVID-19 (dated by TCRdb to the early 2020s). Libraries were constructed by the immunoSEQ multiplex PCR assay. Imported from immuneACCESS, the table was reduced by TCRdb to in-frame sequences with V and J called. These copies leave out some clones; in studies compared against another copy, an unresolved V gene accounts for under half, and the cause of the remainder is not known. The sample includes about 250,000 clones, with 70% to 90% observed a single time. The ten biggest clones cover 3% to 3.5% of the sample. Source material: peripheral blood. The receptors stem from a man between 18 and 29 years old with active or convalescent COVID-19.

V usage is TRBV5-5 and J usage is TRBJ2-7, with D tentatively TRBD2 (6 bases). Germline CDR1 SGHKS, CDR2 YYEKEE (reference sequence). The CDR3 consists of 14 residues. The ends were cut back, 4 bases at V and 0 bases at J, with 11 bases in the middle. CDR3 protein: CASSPRGASYEQYF. Written as DNA, the CDR3 is TGTGCCAGCAGCCCGCGGGGAGCCTCCTACGAGCAGTACTTC.

V gene TRBV7-6 combines with J gene TRBJ2-1, with TRBD2 matching over 12 bases. Germline values: CDR1 SGHVS, CDR2 FNYEAQ. The CDR3 runs 16 residues. The V segment lost 3 bases and the J segment 7 bases; nucleotides outside the gene matches: 7. The CDR3 region is CASSFPGLAGPNEQFF. The DNA for the CDR3 is TGTGCCAGCAGCTTCCCGGGACTAGCGGGTCCTAATGAGCAGTTCTTC.

This chain uses TRBV5-1 with TRBJ2-3; 13 bases map to TRBD2. Germline CDR1 is SGHRS and CDR2 is YFSETQ. This CDR3 region has 17 residues. Trimming took 2 bases from V and 3 from J; bases not matched to a gene: 6. CDR3 sequence: CASSLSTSGGLTDTQYF. Here the CDR3 DNA reads TGCGCCAGCAGCTTATCGACTAGCGGGGGGTTGACAGATACGCAGTATTTT.

The chain uses TRBV18 and TRBJ2-2, with 8 bases fitting TRBD2. The CDR3 has 16 amino acids. Germline CDR1 is KGHSH and CDR2 is LQKENI. Unmatched junction bases numbered 11, after V lost 6 bases and J lost 5 bases. The CDR3 DNA reads as TGTGCCAGCTCGGTACTAGCGGAAGATGGTACCGGGGAGCTGTTTTTT. Protein product: CASSVLAEDGTGELFF. The full variable domain, rest sourced from reference TRBV18 and TRBJ2-2, is NAGVMQNPRHLVRRRGQEARLRCSPMKGHSHVYWYRQLPEEGLKFMVYLQKENIIDESGMPKERFSAEFPKEGPSILRIQQVVRGDSAAYFCASSVLAEDGTGELFFGEGSRLTVL.

As DNA, the CDR3 is TGTGCCAGCAGCCAAGACCGGGGGAGAACTAATGAAAAACTGTTTTTT. Its protein is CASSQDRGRTNEKLFF. The chain employs TRBV3-1 (or the pseudogene TRBV3-2) and TRBJ1-4, with D perhaps TRBD1 (5 bases). V lost 0 bases to trimming and J lost 1 base, with 9 bases between them. The CDR3 runs to 16 residues. Germline-derived CDR1 and CDR2 are LGHDT and YNNKEL (reference sequence).

Only one count was recorded for this clone. The rearrangement uses TRBV6-5 and TRBJ1-2; no definite D call. CDR1 and CDR2 from the germline V gene are MNHEY and SVGAGI. This CDR3 is built from 15 residues. Trimming cost V 0 bases and J 6 bases, with 14 bases left between them. In DNA, the CDR3 is TGTGCCAGCAGTTACTCGATCCTTCCGGGGAATGGCTACACCTTC. Encoded protein: CASSYSILPGNGYTF.

The genes are TRBV28 and TRBJ2-7, with D perhaps matching TRBD2 (6 bases). CDR1 is MDHEN, CDR2 SYDVKM, per germline. The length of the CDR3 is 13 residues. Trimming took off 10 bases at V and 8 bases at J, with 21 bases between the two ends. The CDR3 DNA is TGTGCCACCCGACTCTCGGGAGACCATCAGCAGTACTTC. This encodes CATRLSGDHQQYF.

V is TRBV29-1 and J is TRBJ1-2; no clear D gene. Trimming took off 6 bases at V and 6 bases at J, with 8 bases between the two ends. This CDR3 region has 10 residues. Germline values: CDR1 SQVTM, CDR2 ANQGSEA. CDR3 in DNA: TGCAGCGTCCGACTCGATGGCTACACCTTC. This encodes CSVRLDGYTF.

This sequence joins TRBV24-1 and TRBJ2-1; TRBD2 agrees at 8 bases. V lost 2 bases, J lost 9 bases, and 8 bases stayed unmatched. Germline CDR1 KGHDR, CDR2 SFDVKD. The CDR3 has 15 residues. This chain's CDR3 is CATSDSGLARGEQFF. In DNA, the CDR3 is TGTGCCACCAGTGATTCTGGACTAGCCAGGGGTGAGCAGTTCTTC.

The chain recombines TRBV5-6 with TRBJ1-2, with D uncertain. CDR1 and CDR2 (germline): SGHDT, YYEEEE. V lost 4 bases and J lost 9, with 22 bases in between. The length of the CDR3 is 15 residues. CDR3 in DNA: TGTGCCAGCAGCCCGGCGGGAGGGCCGGGGAGTAGCTACACCTTC. It translates to CASSPAGGPGSSYTF. Combining the CDR3 with reference TRBV5-6 and TRBJ1-2 gives the whole variable domain DAGVTQSPTHLIKTRGQQVTLRCSPKSGHDTVSWYQQALGQGPQFIFQYYEEEERQRGNFPDRFSGHQFPNYSSELNVNALLLGDSALYLCASSPAGGPGSSYTFGSGTRLTVV.

The rearrangement joins TRBV28 to TRBJ1-2, with D possibly matching TRBD1 (5 bases). CDR3 length: 15 amino acids. Germline-derived CDR1 and CDR2 are MDHEN and SYDVKM. V dropped 5 bases and J dropped 7 bases, with 20 bases sitting between them. The CDR3 coding sequence is TGTGCCAGCAGTCTTAATTCACAGGTCCTGGGTGGCTACACCTTC. Translating it yields CASSLNSQVLGGYTF.

V gene TRBV10-2 combines with J gene TRBJ2-7, with 9 bases aligning to TRBD2. The germline V gene encodes CDR1 WSHSY and CDR2 SAAADI. This CDR3 is 13 amino acids long. The junction had 8 bases not matched to a gene; V was cut back by 8 bases and J by 6 bases. The CDR3 nucleotides read TGCGCCAGCCGGGGACTAGCTTTTGTCGAGCAGTACTTC. It yields the protein CASRGLAFVEQYF.

The rearrangement uses TRBV10-2 and TRBJ2-3; D remains unclear. The CDR3 covers 13 residues. The V end was cut by 4 bases, the J end by 3 bases, with 8 bases between. Looked up from germline, CDR1 is WSHSY and CDR2 is SAAADI. This CDR3 reads CASSADSTDTQYF. The CDR3 region has the DNA TGCGCCAGCAGTGCAGACTCTACAGATACGCAGTATTTT.

This clone was picked up one time. This chain uses TRBV7-9 with TRBJ2-7, with D maybe TRBD2 (6 bases). The CDR3 has 14 amino acids. Looked up from germline, CDR1 is SEHNR and CDR2 is FQNEAQ (reference sequence). The V end was cut by 2 bases, the J end by 4 bases, with 12 bases between. The CDR3 sequence: CASSLPGSAYEQYF. Written as DNA, the CDR3 is TGTGCCAGCAGCTTACCCGGGAGTGCGTACGAGCAGTACTTC.

The chain employs TRBV18 and TRBJ2-7; TRBD2 matches at 7 bases. This CDR3 comprises 13 residues. The germline V gene has CDR1 KGHSH and CDR2 LQKENI. With 0 bases clipped from V and 4 bases from J, the junction kept 0 bases outside the gene matches. CDR3 in amino acids: CASSPPGGYEQYF. CDR3 in DNA: TGTGCCAGCTCACCACCGGGGGGGTACGAGCAGTACTTC.

The chain recombines TRBV3-1 (or the pseudogene TRBV3-2) with TRBJ2-3, with 13 bases identical to TRBD2. The trim removed 0 bases at V and 2 bases at J, leaving 8 bases unmatched. The CDR3 covers 19 residues. Germline CDR1 is LGHDT and CDR2 is YNNKEL (reference sequence). CDR3: CASSQDRLAGGSPTDTQYF. The CDR3 DNA reads TGTGCCAGCAGCCAAGATCGACTAGCGGGGGGCAGCCCCACAGATACGCAGTATTTT.

This chain joins TRBV5-5 and TRBJ1-1; a possible D gene is TRBD1 (6 bases). Germline CDR1 reads SGHKS; CDR2 reads YYEKEE (reference sequence). V lost 0 bases, J lost 0 bases, and 15 bases lay in between. The CDR3 spans 17 residues. CDR3 DNA sequence: TGTGCCAGCAGCTTGGCTCACAGGGATCCTATGAACACTGAAGCTTTCTTT. Encoded protein: CASSLAHRDPMNTEAFF.

The gene calls are TRBV6-5 and TRBJ2-7; TRBD2 matches 10 bases. Germline V gene data show CDR1 as MNHEY and CDR2 as SVGAGI. Losses at the gene ends were 4 bases for V and 4 bases for J; bases not matched to a gene: 7. The CDR3 totals 15 residues. CDR3 loop: CASSSEAGGGYEQYF. In DNA, the CDR3 is TGTGCCAGCAGTTCGGAAGCGGGGGGGGGTTACGAGCAGTACTTC.

Only one count was recorded for this clone. V and J are TRBV18 and TRBJ1-1; TRBD1 matches at 8 bases. Trimming cost V 2 bases and J 3 bases; bases outside gene matches: 8. Per the germline V gene, CDR1 is KGHSH and CDR2 is LQKENI. The CDR3 is 16 amino acids. Written as DNA, the CDR3 is TGTGCCAGCTCACCAAAGACAGGGGTTGGGGACACTGAAGCTTTCTTT. Amino acids: CASSPKTGVGDTEAFF.

The V gene is TRBV28, the J gene TRBJ1-3, with D perhaps matching TRBD1 (5 bases). V was clipped by 7 bases and J by 0 bases, with 19 bases between them. Germline CDR1 MDHEN, CDR2 SYDVKM. This CDR3 region has 17 residues. The CDR3 sequence: CASIPSITGRSGNTIYF. The CDR3 DNA reads as TGTGCCAGCATTCCCTCAATCACAGGCCGCTCTGGAAACACCATATATTTT.

This chain links TRBV19 with TRBJ2-3, with D possibly matching TRBD2 (5 bases). The CDR3 spans 13 residues. Germline CDR1 is LNHDA and CDR2 is SQIVND (reference sequence). The V and J ends lost 5 bases and 4 bases respectively, with 10 bases between them. CDR3 nucleotide sequence: TGTGCCAGTAGTGGAGGCGGAGCAGATACGCAGTATTTT. Translated: CASSGGGADTQYF.

The chain couples TRBV6-6 to TRBJ1-6; 10 bases line up with TRBD1. Germline loops: CDR1 MNHNY, CDR2 SVGAGI (reference sequence). This CDR3 has 17 amino acids. Trimming at V came to 5 bases and at J to 10 bases, leaving 14 bases not matched to a gene. The CDR3 bases are TGTGCCAGCAGTCACACTAAACTGACAGGGGGCCAGTCACCCCTCCACTTT. This translates into CASSHTKLTGGQSPLHF.

This rearrangement joins TRBV5-4 to TRBJ1-2; 8 bases fit TRBD1. CDR1 is SGHNT and CDR2 is YYREEE in the germline V gene (reference sequence). Unmatched junction bases numbered 13, after V lost 4 bases and J lost 8 bases. The CDR3 length is 15 residues. The CDR3 nucleotides are TGTGCCAGCAGCCCAGAGATGGGACAGGCTACAGGCTACACCTTC. This gives the protein CASSPEMGQATGYTF.

The chain combines TRBV15 with TRBJ2-7; D unresolved. Looked up from germline, CDR1 is LNHNV and CDR2 is YYDKDF (reference sequence). The CDR3 runs to 14 residues. Trimming pared 3 bases from V and 4 bases from J, leaving 13 bases between. The CDR3 DNA reads TGTGCCACCAGCAGGGAACTCCGGGTATACGAGCAGTACTTC. This sequence encodes CATSRELRVYEQYF.

The V and J genes are TRBV9 and TRBJ2-2; D gene uncertain. In germline, CDR1 is SGDLS, CDR2 YYNGEE. Trimming left V 5 bases short and J 4 bases short, with 6 bases between. CDR3 size: 12 residues. The chain's CDR3 is CASSRSTGELFF. The CDR3 DNA reads as TGTGCCAGCAGTCGGTCCACCGGGGAGCTGTTTTTT.

The V gene is TRBV7-2, the J gene TRBJ2-5, with 8 positions matching TRBD2. The CDR3 totals 14 residues. J gave up 1 base and V 4 bases, and 2 bases lay outside the gene matches. The germline V gene encodes CDR1 SGHTA and CDR2 FQGNSA. The chain's CDR3 is CASSSTSGQETQYF. The CDR3 DNA reads as TGTGCCAGCAGCTCCACTAGCGGCCAAGAGACCCAGTACTTC.

V gene TRBV15 combines with J gene TRBJ2-7; D gene uncertain. This CDR3 spans 15 amino acids. Germline V gives CDR1 LNHNV, CDR2 YYDKDF (reference sequence). The V and J ends lost 2 bases and 0 bases respectively, with 11 bases between them. The CDR3 sequence: CATSRNRGSSYEQYF. Here the CDR3 DNA reads TGTGCCACCAGCAGAAATCGTGGCAGCTCCTACGAGCAGTACTTC.

The V call is TRBV5-6, the J call TRBJ1-6; D is unresolved. CDR1 and CDR2 (germline): SGHDT, YYEEEE. This CDR3 is built from 14 residues. V lost 4 bases and J 8 bases, leaving 13 bases between the germline ends. The CDR3 DNA sequence: TGTGCCAGCAGCCTCTCCAGGTCAGATTCACCCCTCCACTTT. Amino acids: CASSLSRSDSPLHF.

The chain combines TRBV7-9 with TRBJ2-3; 8 nucleotides line up with TRBD2. The V and J ends lost 6 bases and 4 bases, in that order; junction bases with no gene match: 12. CDR1 and CDR2 from the germline V gene are SEHNR and FQNEAQ (reference sequence). CDR3 length equals 16 residues. The CDR3 coding sequence is TGTGCCAGCAGAAAAAAGGGTGGAGCGGGGGCAGATACGCAGTATTTT. This sequence encodes CASRKKGGAGADTQYF.

The gene calls are TRBV7-3 and TRBJ2-7, with D possibly TRBD2 on 5 matching bases. The CDR3 totals 13 residues. The germline V and J ends were trimmed by 1 base and 4 bases, with 8 bases remaining between them. Germline loops: CDR1 SGHTA, CDR2 FQGTGA. Here the CDR3 DNA reads TGTGCCAGCAGCTTAAAAGGAGGATACGAGCAGTACTTC. Protein: CASSLKGGYEQYF.

This clone was picked up one time. This rearrangement joins TRBV7-2 to TRBJ2-7; 14 nucleotides match TRBD2. Germline V CDR1 and CDR2: SGHTA, FQGNSA. The CDR3 is made up of 16 amino acids. V shed 3 bases, J shed 9 bases, and the junction held 10 bases outside the gene matches. This CDR3 reads CASSLQGTSGRGGQYF. For the CDR3, the DNA is TGTGCCAGCAGCTTGCAGGGGACTAGCGGGAGAGGCGGGCAGTACTTC.